Below are 6 T cell receptor beta chains sequenced from a single sample in a study of T cells after yellow fever vaccination. MiXCR, applied by TCRdb to the 5' RACE reads, yields one record per CDR3 protein. The sample comprises around 360,000 distinct CDR3 sequences, 11% of which are singletons, and more than 15% rests with the top ten. The input for sequencing was PBMCs, taken on the day of the first yellow fever vaccination. These receptors came from a man between 18 and 35 years old who received the YFV17D yellow fever vaccine.

This clonotype was seen at least ten times. The chain links TRBV20-1 to TRBJ2-7; D ambiguous. V was pared by 1 base and J by 3 bases, with 7 bases between. Per the germline V gene, CDR1 is DFQATT and CDR2 is SNEGSKA (reference sequence). This CDR3 has 12 amino acids. This chain's CDR3 is CSARGVSYEQYV. In DNA, the CDR3 is TGCAGTGCTAGAGGGGTCAGCTACGAGCAGTACGTC.

The chain uses TRBV19 and TRBJ1-1; 7 positions match TRBD1. Germline assignment: CDR1 LNHDA and CDR2 SQIVND (reference sequence). J lost 1 base, V lost 0 bases, and 2 bases had no gene match. CDR3 size: 15 residues. CDR3 bases: TGTGCCAGTAGTATAGACCGGACAGGGAACACTGAAGCTTTCTTT. Protein product: CASSIDRTGNTEAFF.

The chain uses TRBV25-1 and TRBJ2-3, with D possibly matching TRBD1 (7 bases). Trimming removed 4 bases from V and 3 bases from J, with 17 bases in between. Germline CDR1 and CDR2: MGHDK and SYGVNS. The CDR3 has 16 residues. This chain's CDR3 is CASSAQTGAGTDTQYF. Written as DNA, the CDR3 is TGTGCCAGCAGTGCCCAAACAGGGGCGGGAACAGATACGCAGTATTTT.

V usage is TRBV12-3 or TRBV12-4 and J usage is TRBJ2-3, with D tentatively TRBD1 or TRBD2 (5 bases each). The CDR3 loop spans 16 amino acids. Trimming removed 9 bases at V and 5 bases at J, with 24 bases between. CDR3 coding DNA: TGTGCCAGTCAGCCCGGGACCCGAATTGGGAAAGATACGCAGTATTTT. This gives the protein CASQPGTRIGKDTQYF.

This clonotype has just a few counts. The CDR3 protein is CASSAAGRYEQYV. The CDR3, as DNA: TGTGCCAGCTCCGCCGCGGGTCGCTACGAGCAGTACGTC. The rearrangement joins TRBV28 to TRBJ2-7; D may be TRBD2 (5 bases). CDR1 MDHEN and CDR2 SYDVKM come from the germline V gene. This CDR3 has 13 amino acids. V was clipped by 8 bases and J by 3 bases, with 14 bases between them.

The J gene is TRBJ1-5, the V gene TRBV5-1; 7 nucleotides agree with TRBD1. Germline V lookup: CDR1 SGHRS, CDR2 YFSETQ. The CDR3 contains 15 residues. The J segment lost 5 bases and the V segment lost 0 bases, leaving 5 bases of the junction unmatched. The CDR3 is CASSLEGDRDQPQHF. CDR3 DNA: TGCGCCAGCAGCTTGGAGGGGGACAGAGATCAGCCCCAGCATTTT.